This T cell receptor beta chain was recorded in a study of CD8+ T cells in alopecia areata. Study details: Patients took tofacitinib for 6 to 18 months, followed by 6 drug-free months.

Sequencing relied on a cDNA template that was reverse transcribed from extracted RNA. Clones were sequenced by immunoSEQ multiplex PCR, and TCRdb holds only the in-frame ones, with some missing. The sample lists roughly 200,000 clones, roughly 53% seen once, with 10% to 14% in the top ten. A remark on this clone: The antigen is undetermined.

The junction had 6 bases not matched to a gene; V was cut back by 6 bases and J by 0 bases. Germline V gene data show CDR1 as MNHEY and CDR2 as SMNVEV (reference sequence). The CDR3 has 15 residues. Described treatment: oral pan-JAK inhibitor, 5-10 mg twice daily. Specimens obtained from alopecia areata patients comprised lesional scalp punch biopsies and peripheral blood. The researchers isolated CD4+ and CD8+ T cells from PBMCs by sorting. General study findings and limits: Scalp samples also yield sequences from resident alphabeta T cells of normal skin.

This chain uses TRBV27 with TRBJ1-2, with TRBD1 matching over 8 bases. This TCR was sampled from a human donor with alopecia areata. Sequenced material: CD8+ T cells sorted from blood, taken at week 24, from a patient treated with tofacitinib. The CDR3 DNA follows: TGTGCCAGCAGAGAGTGGACAGGGACTAACTATGGCTACACCTTC. Encoded protein: CASREWTGTNYGYTF.